The 8 T cell receptor beta chains below were found in one sample sequenced in a study of blood T cell repertoires in COVID-19. Repertoires were generated with immunoSEQ multiplex PCR, while TCRdb's copy carries only in-frame clones and drops some. The table shows 350,000 or so clones, with about 90% occurring only once. Sample: peripheral blood. The receptors here all came from a man younger than 30 with active or convalescent COVID-19.

This chain connects TRBV5-5 to TRBJ2-1, with D possibly being TRBD1 (6 bases). Germline V CDR1 and CDR2: SGHKS, YYEKEE (reference sequence). This CDR3 region has 17 residues. V was pared by 0 bases and J by 8 bases, with 21 bases between. CDR3: CASSLDLVGHGIDEQFF. CDR3 in DNA: TGTGCCAGCAGCTTGGACCTTGTGGGACACGGCATCGATGAGCAGTTCTTC.

The chain uses TRBV11-2 and TRBJ2-7, with D unresolved. V gave up 1 base and J gave up 2 bases, with 12 bases separating them. Germline assignment: CDR1 SGHAT and CDR2 FQNNGV. CDR3 length equals 15 residues. CDR3 DNA: TGTGCCAGCAGCTTAGTTATCGGGTTAGCCTACGAGCAGTACTTC. Its protein product is CASSLVIGLAYEQYF.

This chain connects TRBV5-1 to TRBJ2-6; D might be TRBD2 (5 bases). Germline loops: CDR1 SGHRS, CDR2 YFSETQ. Between the trimmed V and J ends, which lost 3 bases and 2 bases, there was a span of 18 bases. The CDR3 has 18 amino acids. CDR3 in amino acids: CASSSYPGGSAGANVLTF. The CDR3 DNA follows: TGCGCCAGCAGCTCTTACCCTGGAGGCAGTGCTGGGGCCAACGTCCTGACTTTC.

The chain joins TRBV2 to TRBJ2-7; D is uncertain. The CDR3 consists of 11 residues. Germline V CDR1 and CDR2: SNHLY, FYNNEI. V was cut by 6 bases and J by 3 bases, with 6 bases left in between. The CDR3 here is CASRESYEQYF. The CDR3 DNA sequence: TGTGCCAGCAGGGAGAGCTACGAGCAGTACTTC.

The chain links TRBV7-2 to TRBJ1-5; a weak D match, TRBD1 (6 bases). Germline V gene sequence: CDR1 SGHTA, CDR2 FQGNSA. There are 16 residues in the CDR3. V was clipped by 4 bases and J by 2 bases, with 15 bases between them. CDR3 sequence reads: CASSSRGKEGNQPQHF. Written as DNA, the CDR3 is TGTGCCAGCAGCTCCAGGGGTAAGGAGGGCAATCAGCCCCAGCATTTT. Combining the CDR3 with reference TRBV7-2 and TRBJ1-5 gives the whole variable domain GAGVSQSPSNKVTEKGKDVELRCDPISGHTALYWYRQSLGQGLEFLIYFQGNSAPDKSGLPSDRFSAERTGGSVSTLTIQRTQQEDSAVYLCASSSRGKEGNQPQHFGDGTRLSIL.

The rearrangement uses TRBV9 and TRBJ2-1, with TRBD2 matching over 7 bases. CDR1 and CDR2 (germline): SGDLS, YYNGEE. Trimming removed 0 bases from V and 9 bases from J; junction bases left unmatched: 9. The CDR3 has 15 amino acids. CDR3 protein: CASSVGVGRTGEQFF. In DNA, the CDR3 is TGTGCCAGCAGCGTAGGGGTCGGGAGGACGGGTGAGCAGTTCTTC.

The V gene is TRBV23-1, the J gene TRBJ2-1; D possibly corresponds to TRBD2 (6 bases). TRBV23-1 is reported as an ORF; its role is uncertain. The CDR3 has 13 residues. The germline V and J ends were trimmed by 0 bases and 9 bases, with 9 bases remaining between them. This chain's CDR3 is CASSQSTGGEQFF. The CDR3 DNA follows: TGCGCCAGCAGTCAATCGACCGGGGGTGAGCAGTTCTTC.

This chain joins TRBV28 and TRBJ1-2, with D unclear. Germline V gives CDR1 MDHEN, CDR2 SYDVKM. Trimming left V 3 bases short and J 5 bases short, with 19 bases between. This CDR3 has 16 amino acids. CDR3 sequence reads: CASSLIQDRIMYGYTF. In nucleotides, the CDR3 is TGTGCCAGCAGTTTGATCCAGGATAGGATTATGTATGGCTACACCTTC.